This TCR beta chain emerged from a study of T cell changes during pregnancy in multiple sclerosis. Sequencing used immunoSEQ multiplex PCR; TCRdb keeps in-frame clones, though not all of them. This sample has tens of thousands of clones, with 92% found just once. The CDR3 is 14 residues long. CDR1 and CDR2 (germline): SGHNT, YYREEE (reference sequence). The V and J ends lost 4 bases and 7 bases, in that order; junction bases with no gene match: 6. This chain links TRBV5-4 with TRBJ1-2; 11 bases agree with TRBD1. This sequence was found in a female donor with multiple sclerosis, enrolled in a pregnancy study. The sample here was CD4+ T cells from peripheral blood mononuclear cells, taken after pregnancy. The DNA for the CDR3 is TGTGCCAGCAGCACGGACAGGGGGCTGGGTGGCTACACCTTC. As protein: CASSTDRGLGGYTF.